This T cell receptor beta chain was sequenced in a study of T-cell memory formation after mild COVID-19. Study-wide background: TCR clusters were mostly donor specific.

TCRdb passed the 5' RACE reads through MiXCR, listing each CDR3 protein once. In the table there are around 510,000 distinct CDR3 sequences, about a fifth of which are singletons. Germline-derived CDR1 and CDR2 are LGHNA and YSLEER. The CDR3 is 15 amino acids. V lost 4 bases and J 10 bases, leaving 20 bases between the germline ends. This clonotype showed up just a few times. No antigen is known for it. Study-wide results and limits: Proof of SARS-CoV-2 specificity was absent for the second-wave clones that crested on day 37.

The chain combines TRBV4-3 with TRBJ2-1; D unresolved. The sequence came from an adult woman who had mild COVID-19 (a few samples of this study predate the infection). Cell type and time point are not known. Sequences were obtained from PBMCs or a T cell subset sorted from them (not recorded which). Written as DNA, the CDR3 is TGCGCCAGCAGCCCAAATCCCGGAAGGCTATGGGAGCAGTTCTTC. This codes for CASSPNPGRLWEQFF.